These T cell receptor beta chains were read from a single sample in a study of blood T cell repertoires in COVID-19. TCRdb's copy holds only in-frame clones and misses some; the assay was immunoSEQ multiplex PCR. The sample includes 12,000 or so clones, approximately 79% of them seen just once. Sequencing was carried out using peripheral blood. The receptors stem from a human donor in a cohort sampled during active COVID-19. The CDR3 runs from the conserved cysteine through the conserved F or W. Fields, in order: V gene, J gene, CDR3 protein.

>TRBV6-5|TRBJ2-4
CASSYWGGLAKNIQYF
>TRBV6-5|TRBJ1-2
CASSYPGWYGYTF
>TRBV6-6|TRBJ1-1
CASTEQPPWAEAFF
>TRBV7-9|TRBJ2-1
CASSFNRGLSYNEQFF
>TRBV6-1|TRBJ2-2
CASSEGLNTGELFF
>TRBV4-1|TRBJ1-3
CASSQGVLRRGTGNTIYF
>TRBV3-1/TRBV3-2|TRBJ2-7
CASSPGGGHSYEQYF
>TRBV19|TRBJ2-4
CASSVNQGAKNIQYF
>TRBV5-6|TRBJ1-2
CASSLTGFSYGYTF
>TRBV9|TRBJ2-5
CASSVAVASYQETQYF